This T cell receptor beta chain was identified in a study of CD8 T cells in ankylosing spondylitis. Notes on the study in general: Some motif variants were previously reported in reactive arthritis synovial fluid and blood. A TCR beta motif of several highly homologous variants seemed to mark ankylosing spondylitis blood.

Germline CDR1 and CDR2: LGHDT and YNNKEL (reference sequence). The CDR3 has 12 amino acids. Trimming cost V 3 bases and J 8 bases, with 9 bases left between them. Points on this clonotype: The target antigen is unknown.

Each CDR3 protein is one row after TCRdb ran MiXCR on the 5' RACE reads. The sample records around 440,000 distinct CDR3 sequences, 15% to 20% being singletons. The TCR was taken from a male donor with ankylosing spondylitis. The chain is built from TRBV3-1 and TRBJ2-3; tentative D call: TRBD2 (7 bases). The source material was blood, either unsorted or a sorted T cell fraction (not recorded which). The CDR3 DNA reads TGTGCCAGCAGCCAGGGGGGGCCTACGCAGTATTTT. It is translated as CASSQGGPTQYF.